This T cell receptor (beta chain) emerged from a study of Ad26.COV2.S vaccination and SARS-CoV-2 variants. Background on the study: The study gave Ad26.COV2.S intramuscularly, once or twice 56 days apart.

This clone was observed many times. Its antigen is undetermined. Whole-study findings and limits: The TCR-based breadth and depth measures might underestimate overall T cell responses.

CDR1 is LGHNA and CDR2 is YSLEER in the germline V gene. This CDR3 is built from 17 residues. Trimming at V came to 1 base and at J to 6 bases, leaving 13 bases not matched to a gene. Treatment of the sample: some 20 received Ad26.COV2.S at low or high dose, single or two shots; 5 received placebo; per-sample allocation not given. All samples were drawn on day 63, counting from the first vaccine or placebo injection. As its vector, the vaccine had Ad26, which expressed Wuhan-strain SARS-CoV-2 spike. Libraries were prepared by immunoSEQ multiplex PCR; TCRdb keeps only in-frame clonotypes and omits some of them. The data show around 420,000 clones, with roughly 88% seen just once and 3.6% held by the top ten.

V usage is TRBV4-3 and J usage is TRBJ2-3, with TRBD1 matching 7 bases. Specimen: peripheral blood, collected in a trial of Ad26.COV2.S vaccine versus placebo. The TCR originated in a person aged 18-60 years who received the Ad26.COV2.S COVID-19 vaccine or a placebo. This chain's CDR3 is CASSQGGDRYTRDTQYF. The DNA for the CDR3 is TGCGCCAGCAGCCAAGGTGGGGACAGATACACCCGGGATACGCAGTATTTT.